The TCR beta chain under discussion was sequenced for a study of technical replicates of blood from several donors. Using immunoSEQ multiplex PCR, the repertoire was profiled, and TCRdb retains in-frame clones only, with some absent. In the table there are about 70,000 clones, 95% of which are singletons. CDR1 is SGHRS, CDR2 YFSETQ, per germline. Trimming removed 0 bases at V and 7 bases at J, with 14 bases between. The CDR3 spans 16 residues. The source of this sequence is a human donor in good health. The V and J genes are TRBV5-1 and TRBJ1-6; TRBD1 is a possible D gene (5 bases). Input material: T cells isolated from PBMCs. CDR3 protein: CASSLATGAGNSPLHF. The CDR3 DNA follows: TGCGCCAGCAGCTTGGCCACCGGGGCGGGGAATTCACCCCTCCACTTT.